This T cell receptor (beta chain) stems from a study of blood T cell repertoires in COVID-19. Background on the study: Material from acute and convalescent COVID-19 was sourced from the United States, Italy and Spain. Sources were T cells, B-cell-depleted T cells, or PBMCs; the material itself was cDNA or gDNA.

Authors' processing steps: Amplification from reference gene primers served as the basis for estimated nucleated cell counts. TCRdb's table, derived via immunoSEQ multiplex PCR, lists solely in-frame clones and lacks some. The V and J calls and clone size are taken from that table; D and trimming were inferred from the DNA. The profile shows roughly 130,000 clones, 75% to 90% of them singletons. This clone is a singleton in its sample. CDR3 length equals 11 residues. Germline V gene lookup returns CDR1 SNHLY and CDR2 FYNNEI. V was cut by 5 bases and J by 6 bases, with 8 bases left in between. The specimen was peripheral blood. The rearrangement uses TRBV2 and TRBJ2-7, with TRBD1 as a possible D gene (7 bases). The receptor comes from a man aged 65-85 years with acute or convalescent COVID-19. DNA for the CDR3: TGTGCCAGCAGTCAGGGGGGCGAGCAGTACTTC. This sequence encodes CASSQGGEQYF.